This T cell receptor (beta chain) was sequenced during a study of blood T cell repertoires in COVID-19 (dated by TCRdb to between 2020 and 2021). About the study as a whole: Samples covering the acute and convalescent phases of COVID-19 were provided by collaborators in the United States, Italy and Spain. The repertoires were made available in a free public database intended to serve as a resource for research on the immune response to SARS-CoV-2. The material from the prospective study consisted of cDNA or gDNA derived from T cells, B-cell-depleted T cells, or PBMCs. Where available, HLA class I and class II types were obtained from metadata supplied by the sample provider rather than from assay-based typing. Nearly every sample came with metadata listing a de-identified subject ID, COVID-19 status, age in years and sex. The samples were drawn from two sources: the first 160 participants of the ongoing ImmuneRACE study, and 1,200 or so subjects contributed by 6 global collaborators. Subjects who had been exposed to COVID-19, were actively infected with it, or had recovered from it provided the deeply sampled blood TCRbeta repertoires that made up the dataset.

General conclusions and limits of the study: How much clinical and demographic metadata was included differed by source and by participant, and the metadata was provided uncurated.

TCRbeta CDR3 regions were amplified from genomic DNA by means of the immunoSEQ Assay, a bias-controlled multiplex PCR. The published analysis was carried out like this. The number of nucleated cells in each sample was estimated from the amplification of reference gene primers within the assay. Sequence reads were collapsed and filtered to measure the absolute abundance of every unique TCRbeta CDR3 rearrangement. For each sample, productive Simpson clonality was calculated as the square root of Simpson's diversity index over productive rearrangements. TCRdb obtained this table from immuneACCESS and retained in-frame rearrangements with V and J assigned. These tables miss some clones; where compared with another copy, unresolved V genes account for less than half of the shortfall, and the remainder is unexplained. D and trimming were read from the DNA, whereas the V and J calls and clone size are those reported in that table. The sample table shows hundreds of thousands of clones, and 83% are seen once. The top ten clones comprise approximately 6% of the sample.

About this clone itself: Its antigen specificity is not known. Base qualities are not at hand, and no much larger clone is one base apart.

The CDR3 spans 16 residues, from the cysteine through the phenylalanine. Only the CDR3 portion is preserved as DNA: 48 bases, with reading frame beginning at the first base. V sheds 4 bases and J sheds 3 bases, leaving 16 bases between their ends. According to the germline V gene (reference sequence), CDR1 reads LNHDA and CDR2 reads SQIVND. Collaborating institutions collected whole blood in K2EDTA tubes following their own protocols. For TCRbeta analysis, collaborators shipped samples in one of three forms: frozen whole blood, isolated PBMCs, or DNA extracted from either of those sample types. Recombination joined TRBV19 with TRBJ1-5, with no confidently assigned D gene. The sequenced sample was peripheral blood. The sequence derives from an elderly man with acute or convalescent COVID-19. The sequence in DNA is TGTGCCAGTAGTACCGTCGCGATGGGAGACAATCAGCCCCAGCATTTT. Its translation reads: CASSTVAMGDNQPQHF. The CDR3 plus the reference TRBV19 and TRBJ1-5 genes for the other parts give the full variable domain: DGGITQSPKYLFRKEGQNVTLSCEQNLNHDAMYWYRQDPGQGLRLIYYSQIVNDFQKGDIAEGYSVSREKKESFPLTVTSAQKNPTAFYLCASSTVAMGDNQPQHFGDGTRLSIL.